Sequencing of this T cell receptor beta chain was carried out in a study of cytomegalovirus exposure and HLA in healthy donors. The study ran its PCR with 60 Vbeta and 13 Jbeta primers. Some clones are missing from TCRdb's copy, which holds only in-frame ones; the method was immunoSEQ multiplex PCR. The sample holds roughly 150,000 clones, roughly 71% seen once. The germline gives CDR1 SGHNT, CDR2 YENEEA. The CDR3 has 16 residues. J lost 7 bases, V lost 5 bases, and 8 bases had no gene match. This sequence originates from a woman aged 50 to 65 in good health and CMV-seropositive. V gene TRBV11-3 combines with J gene TRBJ2-2; 12 nucleotides match TRBD1. Sequencing was performed on PBMCs. CDR3 DNA: TGTGCCAGCAGCGCCCGGGACAGGGGGCTCGGCGGGGAGCTGTTTTTT. Its protein is CASSARDRGLGGELFF. Drawing the rest from reference TRBV11-3 and TRBJ2-2, the complete variable domain is EAGVVQSPRYKIIEKKQPVAFWCNPISGHNTLYWYLQNLGQGPELLIRYENEEAVDDSQLPKDRFSAERLKGVDSTLKIQPAELGDSAVYLCASSARDRGLGGELFFGEGSRLTVL.